The present T cell receptor beta chain was sequenced within a study of molecular identifiers for immune sequencing clone quantification. Germline lookup yields CDR1 SGDLS and CDR2 YYNGEE. This CDR3 contains 12 residues. V shed 10 bases and J 5 bases; nucleotides not matched to a gene: 9. Libraries for naive CD8 T cells, which were made from about 19,000 to 1,100,000 sorted cells, drew on 10%, 30% or 50% of the RNA. MiXCR, run by TCRdb on the PCR reads, gives a single entry per CDR3 protein. Of about 97,000 distinct CDR3 sequences detected, approximately 25% appear once; the ten largest clones hold 0.94%.

The sequenced sample consisted of naive CD8+ T cells from blood, with Jurkat cell RNA spiked in. As for subset: FACS-sorted CD8+CD4-CCR7+CD45RA+ naive T cells. This sequence joins TRBV9 and TRBJ2-7, with 7 bases identical to TRBD1. The clonotype comes from a human donor in good health. Some libraries in this study had Jurkat cell RNA spiked in. In DNA form, the CDR3 reads TGTGCCTCTTCAGGGGGTCTCAACGAGCAGTACTTC. It yields the protein CASSGGLNEQYF. The full variable domain, its missing parts supplied by reference TRBV9 and TRBJ2-7, is DSGVTQTPKHLITATGQRVTLRCSPRSGDLSVYWYQQSLDQGLQFLIQYYNGEERAKGNILERFSAQQFPDLHSELNLSSLELGDSALYFCASSGGLNEQYFGPGTRLTVT.